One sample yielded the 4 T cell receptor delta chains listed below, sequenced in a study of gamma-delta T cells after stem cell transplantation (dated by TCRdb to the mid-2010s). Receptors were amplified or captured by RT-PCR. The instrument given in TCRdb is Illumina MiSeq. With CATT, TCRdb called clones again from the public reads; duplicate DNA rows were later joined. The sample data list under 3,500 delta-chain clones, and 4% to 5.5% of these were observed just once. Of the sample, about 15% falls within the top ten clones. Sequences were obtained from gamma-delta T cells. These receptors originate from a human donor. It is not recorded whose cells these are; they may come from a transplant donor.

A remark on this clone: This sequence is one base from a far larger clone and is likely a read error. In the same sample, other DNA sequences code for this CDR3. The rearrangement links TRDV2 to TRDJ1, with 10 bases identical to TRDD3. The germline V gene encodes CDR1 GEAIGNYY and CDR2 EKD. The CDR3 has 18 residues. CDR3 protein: CACDTLGDPETNTDKLIF. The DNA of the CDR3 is TGTGCCTGTGACACACTGGGGGATCCCGAAACAAACACCGATAAGCTCATCTTT.

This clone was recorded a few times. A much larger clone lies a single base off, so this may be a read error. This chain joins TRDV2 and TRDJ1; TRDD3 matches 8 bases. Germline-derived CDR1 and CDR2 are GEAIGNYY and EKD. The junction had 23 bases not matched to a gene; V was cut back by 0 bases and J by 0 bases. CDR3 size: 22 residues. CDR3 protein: CACDTLKASVTGGPIHTDKLIF. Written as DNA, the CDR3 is TGTGCCTGTGACACCCTGAAGGCCTCCGTGACTGGGGGTCCGATACACACCGATAAACTCATCTTT.

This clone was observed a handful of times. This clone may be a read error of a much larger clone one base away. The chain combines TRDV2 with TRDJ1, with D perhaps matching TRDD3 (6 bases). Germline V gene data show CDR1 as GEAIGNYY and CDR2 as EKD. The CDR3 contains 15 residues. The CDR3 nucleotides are TGTGCCCGTGACACTCTGGGGATGGACACCGATAAACTCATCTTT. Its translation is CARDTLGMDTDKLIF.

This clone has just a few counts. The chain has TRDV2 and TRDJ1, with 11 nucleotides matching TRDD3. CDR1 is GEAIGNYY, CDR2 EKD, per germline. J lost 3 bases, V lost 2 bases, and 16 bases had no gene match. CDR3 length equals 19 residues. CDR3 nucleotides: TGTGCCTGTGACATTCTTCGTACTGGGGGATATGCGAGGCCCGATAAACTCATCTTT. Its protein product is CACDILRTGGYARPDKLIF.